Listed here are 4 T cell receptor beta chains from one sample, sequenced in a study of blood T cell repertoires in COVID-19. The data were produced by immunoSEQ multiplex PCR, yet TCRdb's version contains in-frame clones alone and is incomplete. The sample holds some 120,000 clones, roughly 83% seen once. The specimen sequenced was peripheral blood. These receptors were collected from a human donor in a cohort sampled during active COVID-19.

This chain uses TRBV5-6 with TRBJ2-7, with 12 positions matching TRBD2. Germline CDR1 reads SGHDT; CDR2 reads YYEEEE. The CDR3 runs to 16 residues. V lost 4 bases and J lost 4; bases outside the gene matches: 9. CDR3: CASSLGPGLAGYEQYF. As DNA, the CDR3 is TGTGCCAGCAGCCTAGGCCCCGGACTAGCGGGATACGAGCAGTACTTC.

The gene calls are TRBV25-1 and TRBJ2-5, with 12 bases fitting TRBD2. J was trimmed by 5 bases and V by 4 bases; bases with no gene match: 8. The germline CDR1 and CDR2 sequences are MGHDK and SYGVNS. CDR3 length equals 16 residues. The CDR3 DNA is TGTGCCAGCAGTGGCAGGACTAGCGGGATCGGGGAGACCCAGTACTTC. Translation gives CASSGRTSGIGETQYF.

Here the CDR3 reads CASSRDRGGQPQHF. The DNA for the CDR3 is TGTGCCAGTAGTAGGGACAGGGGGGGACAGCCCCAGCATTTT. The chain joins TRBV19 to TRBJ1-5; 11 positions match TRBD1. Germline CDR1 and CDR2: LNHDA and SQIVND (reference sequence). Trimming removed 4 bases from V and 7 bases from J; junction bases left unmatched: 3. The CDR3 spans 14 residues.

The gene calls are TRBV30 and TRBJ1-1, with D unresolved. The germline V and J ends were trimmed by 4 bases and 5 bases, with 11 bases remaining between them. CDR3 length: 12 residues. Germline V gives CDR1 GTSNPN, CDR2 SVGIG (reference sequence). Here the CDR3 DNA reads TGTGCCTGGATCACAGAGGGTACTGAAGCTTTCTTT. This sequence encodes CAWITEGTEAFF.